The 9 T cell receptor beta chains below come from one sample, sequenced in a study of CD8 T cells in ankylosing spondylitis. TCRdb reprocessed the 5' RACE reads via MiXCR and lists one record per CDR3 protein. The sample has about 42,000 distinct CDR3 sequences; roughly 2.6% are singletons. Sequences were obtained from blood, either unsorted or a sorted T cell fraction (not recorded which). These receptors all stem from a male donor with ankylosing spondylitis or in good health (not recorded which).

This clonotype was counted ten times or more. CDR3 coding DNA: TGTGCCAGCAGCCCAGGGACTAGCGGGTTTTCCTACGAGCAGTACTTC. Translating it yields CASSPGTSGFSYEQYF. The chain joins TRBV9 to TRBJ2-7; 12 nucleotides line up with TRBD2. This CDR3 has 16 amino acids. Germline assignment: CDR1 SGDLS and CDR2 YYNGEE. V was clipped by 4 bases and J by 1 base; unmatched bases: 6.

This clonotype was seen repeatedly, ten times or more. This chain links TRBV9 with TRBJ2-2; D gene uncertain. Deletions cut 0 bases from V and 2 bases from J, with 17 bases between. The CDR3 is 18 residues long. Germline V lookup: CDR1 SGDLS, CDR2 YYNGEE. CDR3 DNA: TGTGCCAGCAGCGTAGATCACGTAGAAGGGTCAAACACCGGGGAGCTGTTTTTT. Translation gives CASSVDHVEGSNTGELFF. The complete variable domain, with remaining parts taken from reference TRBV9 and TRBJ2-2, reads DSGVTQTPKHLITATGQRVTLRCSPRSGDLSVYWYQQSLDQGLQFLIQYYNGEERAKGNILERFSAQQFPDLHSELNLSSLELGDSALYFCASSVDHVEGSNTGELFFGEGSRLTVL.

This clonotype has a count of ten or more. The chain joins TRBV9 to TRBJ2-3; D may correspond to TRBD1 or TRBD2 (6 bases each). CDR3 size: 14 residues. Trimming removed 3 bases from V and 4 bases from J, with 12 bases in between. Per germline, CDR1 SGDLS and CDR2 YYNGEE. This chain's CDR3 is CASSGPGAADTQYF. CDR3 DNA sequence: TGTGCCAGCAGCGGACCGGGGGCCGCAGATACGCAGTATTTT.

This clonotype has at least ten counts. The V gene is TRBV9, the J gene TRBJ1-2, with TRBD1 as a possible D gene (5 bases). The germline V gene has CDR1 SGDLS and CDR2 YYNGEE. This CDR3 has 15 residues. The ends were cut back, 0 bases at V and 2 bases at J, with 11 bases in the middle. CDR3 loop: CASSVGWTQNYGYTF. The CDR3 region has the DNA TGTGCCAGCAGCGTAGGGTGGACACAGAACTATGGCTACACCTTC.

Ten or more counts support this clonotype. The chain uses TRBV7-3 and TRBJ1-2, with D uncertain. There are 12 residues in the CDR3. CDR1 is SGHTA and CDR2 is FQGTGA in the germline V gene. V lost 5 bases to trimming and J lost 4 bases, with 8 bases between them. The DNA of the CDR3 is TGTGCCAGCAGCCGCTTAGGCTATGGCTACACCTTC. Amino acid sequence: CASSRLGYGYTF.

As regards this clonotype: The junction departs from the called germline gene at one end, perhaps through a read error. The chain joins TRBV9 to TRBJ1-1, with D perhaps TRBD1 (6 bases). The germline V gene encodes CDR1 SGDLS and CDR2 YYNGEE. The CDR3 has 16 residues. The CDR3 region has the DNA TGTGCCAGCAGCGGAGACCTACAGGGCAGGGATACTGAAGCTATCTTT. Translation: CASSGDLQGRDTEAIF.

This clonotype was detected many times. This chain joins TRBV9 and TRBJ2-3; unclear D gene. The CDR3 consists of 14 residues. Germline V gives CDR1 SGDLS, CDR2 YYNGEE. V was clipped by 2 bases and J by 2 bases, with 9 bases between them. CDR3 sequence: CASSVPSVTDTQYF. The CDR3 coding sequence is TGTGCCAGCAGCGTGCCCTCTGTCACAGATACGCAGTATTTT. The full variable domain, its missing parts supplied by reference TRBV9 and TRBJ2-3, is DSGVTQTPKHLITATGQRVTLRCSPRSGDLSVYWYQQSLDQGLQFLIQYYNGEERAKGNILERFSAQQFPDLHSELNLSSLELGDSALYFCASSVPSVTDTQYFGPGTRLTVL.

This clonotype was seen many times. The rearrangement uses TRBV9 and TRBJ1-1; D remains ambiguous. Germline V gene sequence: CDR1 SGDLS, CDR2 YYNGEE. The V and J ends lost 4 bases and 5 bases respectively, with 18 bases between them. This CDR3 has 15 amino acids. The CDR3 DNA follows: TGTGCCAGCAGCACCAATGCTCAGGTTTCTACTGAAGCTTTCTTT. Translating gives CASSTNAQVSTEAFF.

Ten or more counts support this clonotype. The CDR3 region is CASSPRAPSTDTQYF. CDR3 bases: TGTGCCAGCAGCCCCCGAGCCCCTAGCACAGATACGCAGTATTTT. The chain couples TRBV9 to TRBJ2-3; no clear D. Germline-derived CDR1 and CDR2 are SGDLS and YYNGEE. Trimming stripped 4 bases from V and 0 bases from J, with 12 bases between. The CDR3 has 15 residues.